The 18 T cell receptor beta chains below come from one sample, sequenced in a study of blood T cell repertoires in COVID-19. Assay: immunoSEQ multiplex PCR; the TCRdb copy retains only in-frame clones and omits some. Here the sample spans 250,000 to 350,000 clones, roughly 90% being singletons. Sequencing input: peripheral blood. All receptors come from a woman between 50 and 59 years old who had recovered from COVID-19.

The J gene is TRBJ1-5, the V gene TRBV6-2 or TRBV6-3, with 8 bases that match TRBD1. Germline V gene data show CDR1 as MNHEY and CDR2 as SVGEGT. The CDR3 totals 14 residues. The V and J ends lost 4 bases and 8 bases, in that order; junction bases with no gene match: 7. CDR3 protein: CASSFRTGSKPQHF. The CDR3 DNA reads as TGTGCCAGCAGTTTTAGGACAGGGTCTAAGCCCCAGCATTTT.

J is TRBJ2-5 and V is TRBV7-2; 7 nucleotides line up with TRBD2. Germline V gene sequence: CDR1 SGHTA, CDR2 FQGNSA. V dropped 4 bases and J dropped 5; count of bases not matched to a gene: 10. The CDR3 spans 15 residues. CDR3 sequence (DNA): TGTGCCAGCAGCTCCGGAGCGGGGCTCGGGGAGACCCAGTACTTC. As protein: CASSSGAGLGETQYF.

The V call is TRBV7-3, the J call TRBJ2-4, with no clear D. This CDR3 contains 14 residues. V gave up 4 bases and J gave up 8 bases, with 15 bases separating them. Germline V gives CDR1 SGHTA, CDR2 FQGTGA. The chain's CDR3 is CASSSRLMPHIQYF. DNA for the CDR3: TGTGCCAGCAGCTCGCGACTGATGCCCCACATTCAGTACTTC.

The CDR3 sequence: CASSRPGTGSYEQYF. CDR3 in DNA: TGCGCCAGCAGCCGACCCGGGACAGGGTCCTACGAGCAGTACTTC. The rearrangement uses TRBV4-1 and TRBJ2-7, with 9 bases lining up with TRBD1. The trim removed 4 bases at V and 1 base at J, leaving 5 bases unmatched. Germline V gene sequence: CDR1 MGHRA, CDR2 YSYEKL. The CDR3 has 15 residues.

The chain joins TRBV6-5 to TRBJ1-2; possible D gene TRBD1, 5 bases. Germline V lookup: CDR1 MNHEY, CDR2 SVGAGI. V lost 6 bases, J lost 5 bases, and 19 bases lay in between. The CDR3 loop spans 15 amino acids. As DNA, the CDR3 is TGTGCCAGCAGGTCCCGACTGCGGGGGGTTTATGGCTACACCTTC. This encodes CASRSRLRGVYGYTF.

V usage is TRBV30 and J usage is TRBJ1-4; D may be TRBD1 (5 bases). Germline values: CDR1 GTSNPN, CDR2 SVGIG (reference sequence). V dropped 2 bases and J dropped 8 bases, with 12 bases sitting between them. This CDR3 is 13 amino acids long. The CDR3 is CAWSPGHLEKLFF. As DNA, the CDR3 is TGTGCCTGGAGTCCCGGACACCTAGAAAAACTGTTTTTT.

This clone appeared a few times. DNA for the CDR3: TGTGCCAGCAGCACGACAACTAGCGGGGGAGAGACCCAGTACTTC. Amino acids: CASSTTTSGGETQYF. The chain combines TRBV7-2 with TRBJ2-5, with TRBD2 matching over 11 bases. Trimming at V came to 5 bases and at J to 4 bases, leaving 6 bases not matched to a gene. The germline V gene has CDR1 SGHTA and CDR2 FQGNSA. The CDR3 is made up of 15 amino acids.

The chain carries TRBV15 and TRBJ1-2, with TRBD1 identical over 8 bases. V was clipped by 3 bases and J by 4 bases; unmatched bases: 7. There are 15 residues in the CDR3. Germline V gives CDR1 LNHNV, CDR2 YYDKDF (reference sequence). In DNA, the CDR3 is TGTGCCACCAGCAGGGTTGGACAGGGACCCTATGGCTACACCTTC. Amino acid sequence: CATSRVGQGPYGYTF.

V and J are TRBV30 and TRBJ1-5; the D is unclear. Germline assignment: CDR1 GTSNPN and CDR2 SVGIG (reference sequence). Trimming left V 0 bases short and J 6 bases short, with 9 bases between. This CDR3 is built from 13 residues. The CDR3 is CAWSVLESQPQHF. CDR3 in DNA: TGTGCCTGGAGTGTACTAGAGAGTCAGCCCCAGCATTTT.

The chain combines TRBV5-8 with TRBJ2-3; 7 bases map to TRBD2. The CDR3 consists of 11 residues. Germline V gene data show CDR1 as SGHTS and CDR2 as YDEGEE. Here the CDR3 reads CAVAGADTQYF. The CDR3 DNA reads TGTGCTGTTGCGGGAGCAGATACGCAGTATTTT.

This rearrangement joins TRBV7-8 to TRBJ2-1; 8 bases are a match to TRBD2. This CDR3 is built from 17 residues. The germline CDR1 and CDR2 sequences are SGHVS and FQNEAQ. Trimming took 5 bases from V and 8 from J; bases not matched to a gene: 17. CDR3 loop: CASSDGLVGPGGDEQFF. In nucleotides, the CDR3 is TGTGCCAGCAGCGACGGGCTAGTTGGTCCGGGGGGGGATGAGCAGTTCTTC.

The chain links TRBV19 to TRBJ2-7, with unresolved D. CDR1 is LNHDA, CDR2 SQIVND, per germline (reference sequence). V dropped 1 base and J dropped 4 bases, with 8 bases sitting between them. The CDR3 totals 13 residues. CDR3 nucleotide sequence: TGTGCCAGTAGTATAGTTCTGTCTTACGAGCAGTACTTC. Encoded protein: CASSIVLSYEQYF.

This clone was seen a handful of times. This sequence joins TRBV19 and TRBJ1-3, with D perhaps matching TRBD1 (6 bases). V lost 4 bases to trimming and J lost 5 bases, with 12 bases between them. The CDR3 contains 14 residues. Germline V gene sequence: CDR1 LNHDA, CDR2 SQIVND (reference sequence). The CDR3 reads CASSTLDSRNTIYF. In DNA form, the CDR3 reads TGTGCCAGTAGTACACTGGACAGTCGAAACACCATATATTTT.

The chain joins TRBV19 to TRBJ2-3; D might be TRBD1 (8 bases). Trimming took off 0 bases at V and 6 bases at J, with 28 bases between the two ends. Germline V gives CDR1 LNHDA, CDR2 SQIVND (reference sequence). This CDR3 has 20 residues. The CDR3 region is CASSIDQGAPRAGSRDTQYF. The CDR3 DNA reads TGTGCCAGTAGTATAGACCAGGGGGCGCCCCGAGCGGGATCGAGGGATACGCAGTATTTT.

This sequence joins TRBV7-2 and TRBJ2-1, with 15 bases identical to TRBD2. The germline gives CDR1 SGHTA, CDR2 FQGNSA. This CDR3 spans 17 amino acids. V dropped 1 base and J dropped 7; count of bases not matched to a gene: 5. CDR3 protein: CASSLGTSGRAGNEQFF. CDR3 bases: TGTGCCAGCAGCTTAGGGACTAGCGGGAGGGCCGGGAATGAGCAGTTCTTC. The variable domain in full, completed from reference TRBV7-2 and TRBJ2-1, reads GAGVSQSPSNKVTEKGKDVELRCDPISGHTALYWYRQSLGQGLEFLIYFQGNSAPDKSGLPSDRFSAERTGGSVSTLTIQRTQQEDSAVYLCASSLGTSGRAGNEQFFGPGTRLTVL.

The chain couples TRBV7-2 to TRBJ1-3; D is perhaps TRBD1 (5 bases). The germline V gene encodes CDR1 SGHTA and CDR2 FQGNSA. Trimming took off 4 bases at V and 0 bases at J, with 16 bases between the two ends. This CDR3 region has 17 residues. CDR3 in amino acids: CASSSRGGELSGNTIYF. The CDR3 DNA follows: TGTGCCAGCAGCTCACGTGGGGGGGAACTCTCTGGAAACACCATATATTTT.

The V gene is TRBV29-1, the J gene TRBJ2-1; D gene uncertain. Germline CDR1 and CDR2: SQVTM and ANQGSEA. The CDR3 consists of 12 residues. V lost 7 bases to trimming and J lost 7 bases, with 14 bases between them. CDR3 bases: TGCAGCGGTGGAGCTACCACTAATGAGCAGTTCTTC. This translates into CSGGATTNEQFF.

The rearrangement joins TRBV7-3 to TRBJ2-1; D is possibly TRBD2 (7 bases). The CDR3 has 14 residues. Trimming pared 5 bases from V and 7 bases from J, leaving 15 bases between. CDR1 and CDR2 (germline): SGHTA, FQGTGA. CDR3 residues: CASSRGGQANEQFF. CDR3 in DNA: TGTGCCAGCAGCAGGGGGGGCCAGGCGAATGAGCAGTTCTTC.